Sequencing of this T cell receptor beta chain was carried out in a study of cytomegalovirus exposure and HLA in healthy donors. Overall study context: An early data release held 70 million to 90 million unique TCRs from HLA-typed donors.

The CDR3 length is 13 residues. CDR1 is SQVTM and CDR2 is ANQGSEA in the germline V gene. The V and J ends lost 5 bases and 1 base respectively, with 9 bases between them. Findings and caveats of the study: Presence/absence analyses rested on an assumption that sequencing depth was roughly uniform across donors. Some highly shared sequence variants likely arose as a pipeline artifact. A later examination showed that TCR association rates differed by HLA locus, with DRB1 most and HLA-C fewest.

In the case of this clone: Antigen: not known.

The PCR ran on 60 Vbeta and 13 Jbeta primers. Only in-frame clones appear in the TCRdb table, and some are missing; sequencing was by immunoSEQ multiplex PCR. The sample carries 110,000 to 150,000 clones, around three quarters recorded once. Input material: PBMCs. The J gene is TRBJ2-1, the V gene TRBV29-1; D may be TRBD1 (6 bases). The clonotype was recovered from a man aged 35 to 55 in good health and CMV-seropositive. CDR3 nucleotides: TGCAGCGTTCAGCAGGGGTCCTACAATGAGCAGTTCTTC. It specifies CSVQQGSYNEQFF.